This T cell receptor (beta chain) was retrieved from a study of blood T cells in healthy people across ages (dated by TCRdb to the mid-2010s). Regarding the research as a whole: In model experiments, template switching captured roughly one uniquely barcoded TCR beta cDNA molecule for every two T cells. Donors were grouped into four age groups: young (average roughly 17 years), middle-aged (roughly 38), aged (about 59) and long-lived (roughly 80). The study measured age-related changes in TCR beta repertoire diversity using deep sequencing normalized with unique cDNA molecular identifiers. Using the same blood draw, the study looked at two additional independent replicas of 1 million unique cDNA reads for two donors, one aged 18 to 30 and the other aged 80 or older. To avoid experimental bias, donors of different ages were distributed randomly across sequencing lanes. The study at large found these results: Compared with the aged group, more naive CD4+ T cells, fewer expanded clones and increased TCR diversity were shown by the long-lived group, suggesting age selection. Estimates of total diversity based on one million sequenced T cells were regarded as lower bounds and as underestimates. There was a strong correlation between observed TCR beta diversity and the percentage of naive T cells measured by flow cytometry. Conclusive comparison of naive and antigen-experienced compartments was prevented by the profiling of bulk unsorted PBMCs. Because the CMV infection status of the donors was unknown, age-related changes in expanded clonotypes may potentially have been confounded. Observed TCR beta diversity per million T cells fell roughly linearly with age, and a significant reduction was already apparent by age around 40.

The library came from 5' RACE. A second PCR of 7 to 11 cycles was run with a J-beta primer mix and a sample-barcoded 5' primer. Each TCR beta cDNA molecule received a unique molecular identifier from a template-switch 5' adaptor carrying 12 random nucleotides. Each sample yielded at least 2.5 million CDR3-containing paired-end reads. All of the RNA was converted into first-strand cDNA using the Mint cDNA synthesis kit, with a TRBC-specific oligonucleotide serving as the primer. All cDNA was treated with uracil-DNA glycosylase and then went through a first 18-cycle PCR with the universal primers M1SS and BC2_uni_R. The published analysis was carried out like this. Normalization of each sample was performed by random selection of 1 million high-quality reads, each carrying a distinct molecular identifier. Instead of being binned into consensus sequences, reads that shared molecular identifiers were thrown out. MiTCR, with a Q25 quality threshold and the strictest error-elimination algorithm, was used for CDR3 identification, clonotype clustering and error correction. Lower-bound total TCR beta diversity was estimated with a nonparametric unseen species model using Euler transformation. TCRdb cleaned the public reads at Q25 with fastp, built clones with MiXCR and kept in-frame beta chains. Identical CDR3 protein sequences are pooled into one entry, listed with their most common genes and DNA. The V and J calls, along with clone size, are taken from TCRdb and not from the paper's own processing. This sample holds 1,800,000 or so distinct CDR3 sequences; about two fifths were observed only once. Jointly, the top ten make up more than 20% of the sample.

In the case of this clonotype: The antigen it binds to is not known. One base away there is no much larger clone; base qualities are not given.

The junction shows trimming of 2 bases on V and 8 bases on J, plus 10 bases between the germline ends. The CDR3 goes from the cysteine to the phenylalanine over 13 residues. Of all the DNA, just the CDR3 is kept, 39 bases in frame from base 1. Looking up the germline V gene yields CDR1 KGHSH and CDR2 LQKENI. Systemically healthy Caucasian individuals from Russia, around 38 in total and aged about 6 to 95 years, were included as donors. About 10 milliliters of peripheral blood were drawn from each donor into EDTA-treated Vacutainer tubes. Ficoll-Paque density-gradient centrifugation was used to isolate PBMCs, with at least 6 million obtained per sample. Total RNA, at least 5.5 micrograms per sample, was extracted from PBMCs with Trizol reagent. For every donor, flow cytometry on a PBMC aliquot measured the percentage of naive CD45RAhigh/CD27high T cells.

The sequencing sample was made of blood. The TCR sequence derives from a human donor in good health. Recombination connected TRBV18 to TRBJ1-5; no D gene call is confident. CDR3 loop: CASSPESMEPQHF. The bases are TGTGCCAGCTCACCAGAGTCGATGGAGCCCCAGCATTTT.